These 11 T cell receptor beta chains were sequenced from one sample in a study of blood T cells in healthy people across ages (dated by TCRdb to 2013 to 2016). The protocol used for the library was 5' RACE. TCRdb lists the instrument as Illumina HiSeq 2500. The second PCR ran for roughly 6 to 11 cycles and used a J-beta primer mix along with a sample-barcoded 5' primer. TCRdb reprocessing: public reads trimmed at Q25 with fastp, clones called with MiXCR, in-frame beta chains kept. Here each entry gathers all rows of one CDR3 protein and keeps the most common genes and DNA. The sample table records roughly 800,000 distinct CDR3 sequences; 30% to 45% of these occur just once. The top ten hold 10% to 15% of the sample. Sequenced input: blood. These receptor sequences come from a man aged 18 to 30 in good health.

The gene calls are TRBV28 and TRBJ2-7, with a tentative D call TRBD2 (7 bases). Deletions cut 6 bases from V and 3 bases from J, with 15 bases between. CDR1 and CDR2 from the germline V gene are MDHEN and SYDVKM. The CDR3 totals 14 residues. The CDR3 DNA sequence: TGTGCCAGCAGACCGGGGGGACAAGTCTACGAGCAGTACTTC. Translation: CASRPGGQVYEQYF.

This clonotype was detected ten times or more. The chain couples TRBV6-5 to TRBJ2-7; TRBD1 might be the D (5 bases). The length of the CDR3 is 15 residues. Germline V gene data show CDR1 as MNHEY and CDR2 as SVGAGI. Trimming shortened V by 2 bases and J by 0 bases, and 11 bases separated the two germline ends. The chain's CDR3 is CASSYGQGYSYEQYF. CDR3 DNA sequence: TGTGCCAGCAGTTACGGGCAGGGTTACTCCTACGAGCAGTACTTC.

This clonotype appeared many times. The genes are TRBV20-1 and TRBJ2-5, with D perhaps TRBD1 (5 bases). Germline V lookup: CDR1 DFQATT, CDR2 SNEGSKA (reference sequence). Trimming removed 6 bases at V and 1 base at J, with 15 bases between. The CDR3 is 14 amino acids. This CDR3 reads CSASLTVRQETQYF. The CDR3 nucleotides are TGCAGTGCGAGCTTGACAGTGCGCCAAGAGACCCAGTACTTC.

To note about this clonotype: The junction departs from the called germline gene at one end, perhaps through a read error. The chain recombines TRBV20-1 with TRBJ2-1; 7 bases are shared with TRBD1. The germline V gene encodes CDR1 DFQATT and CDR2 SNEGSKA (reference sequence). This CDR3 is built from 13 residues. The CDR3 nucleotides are TGCAGTGCCCGACAGGGAGATTACAATGGGCAGTTCTTC. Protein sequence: CSARQGDYNGQFF.

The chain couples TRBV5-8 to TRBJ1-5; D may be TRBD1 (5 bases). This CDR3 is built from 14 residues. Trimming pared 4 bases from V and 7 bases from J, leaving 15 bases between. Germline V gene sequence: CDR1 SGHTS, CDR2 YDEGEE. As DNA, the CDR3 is TGTGCCAGCAGCGAGACAGCCGGCAGCCAGCCCCAGCATTTT. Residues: CASSETAGSQPQHF.

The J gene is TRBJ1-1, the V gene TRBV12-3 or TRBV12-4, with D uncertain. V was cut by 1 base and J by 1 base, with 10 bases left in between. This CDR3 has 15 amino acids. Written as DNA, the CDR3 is TGTGCCAGCAGTTTAGGCACAGTCACGAACACTGAAGCTTTCTTT. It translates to CASSLGTVTNTEAFF.

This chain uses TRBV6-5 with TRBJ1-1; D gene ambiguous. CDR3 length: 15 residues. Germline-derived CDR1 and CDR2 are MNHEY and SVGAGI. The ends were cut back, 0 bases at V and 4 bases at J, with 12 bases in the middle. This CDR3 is CASSYSMGIRTEAFF. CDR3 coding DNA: TGTGCCAGCAGTTACTCGATGGGGATCCGCACTGAAGCTTTCTTT.

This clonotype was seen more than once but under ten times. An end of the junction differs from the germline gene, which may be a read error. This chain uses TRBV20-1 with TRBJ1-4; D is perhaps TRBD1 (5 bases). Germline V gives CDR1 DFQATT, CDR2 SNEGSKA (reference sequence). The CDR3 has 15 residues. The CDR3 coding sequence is TGTAGTCCAGTCCCCACACGGGGGAATCGGGAAAAACTGTTTTTT. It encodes CSPVPTRGNREKLFF.

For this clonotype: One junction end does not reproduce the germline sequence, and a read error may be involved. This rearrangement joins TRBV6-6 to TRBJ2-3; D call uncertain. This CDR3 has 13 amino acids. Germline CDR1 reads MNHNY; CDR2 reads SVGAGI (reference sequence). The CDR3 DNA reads TGTGCCAGCAGTTACTGGGCATCAGATACGCGGTATTTT. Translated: CASSYWASDTRYF.

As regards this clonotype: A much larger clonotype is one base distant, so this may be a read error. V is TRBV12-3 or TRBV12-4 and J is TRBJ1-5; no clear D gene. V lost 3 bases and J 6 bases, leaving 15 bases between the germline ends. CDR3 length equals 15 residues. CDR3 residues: CASSFSASNSQPQHF. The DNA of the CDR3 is TGTGCCAGCAGTTTTTCGGCTTCGAACAGTCAGCCCCAGCATTTT.

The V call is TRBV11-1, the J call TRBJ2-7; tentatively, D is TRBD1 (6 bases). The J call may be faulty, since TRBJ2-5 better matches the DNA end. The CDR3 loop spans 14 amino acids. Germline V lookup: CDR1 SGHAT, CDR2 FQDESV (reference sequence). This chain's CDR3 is CASSPITGSETQYF. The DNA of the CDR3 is TGTGCCAGCAGCCCTATTACAGGGTCAGAGACCCAGTACTTC.